This T cell receptor beta chain was sequenced for a study of Graves' ophthalmopathy and Graves' hyperthyroidism. Study-level points and caveats: Among expanded thyroid clonotypes above 0.001 frequency, most also occurred in blood. Sensitivity of 85% to 90% and specificity of approximately 81% were achieved when a 13-signature model separated ophthalmopathy from stable hyperthyroidism. At roughly 67% sensitivity and approximately 72% specificity, the model predicted progression of the ophthalmopathy.

Note on this clonotype: Its antigen is unidentified.

Amplified material comprised TCR beta CDR3 regions derived from RNA transcripts. HTBI primers were used in a first-round RT-PCR, which preceded a second-round multiplex PCR. Each CDR3 protein is one row after TCRdb ran MiXCR on the multiplex PCR reads. The sample lists some 1.1 million distinct CDR3 sequences, less than 45% seen once, with over 8.5% in the top ten. V was trimmed by 2 bases and J by 3 bases, leaving 14 bases between them. Germline CDR1 reads SEHNR; CDR2 reads FQNEAQ (reference sequence). The CDR3 spans 16 residues. The sequenced material came from peripheral blood or thyroid tissue (not recorded which). The TCR was taken from an adult man with Graves' hyperthyroidism. The chain links TRBV7-9 to TRBJ1-5; no clear D. CDR3 in DNA: TGTGCCAGCAGCTTAAGTAGTTACGGTTCCAATCAGCCCCAGCATTTT. Protein product: CASSLSSYGSNQPQHF.